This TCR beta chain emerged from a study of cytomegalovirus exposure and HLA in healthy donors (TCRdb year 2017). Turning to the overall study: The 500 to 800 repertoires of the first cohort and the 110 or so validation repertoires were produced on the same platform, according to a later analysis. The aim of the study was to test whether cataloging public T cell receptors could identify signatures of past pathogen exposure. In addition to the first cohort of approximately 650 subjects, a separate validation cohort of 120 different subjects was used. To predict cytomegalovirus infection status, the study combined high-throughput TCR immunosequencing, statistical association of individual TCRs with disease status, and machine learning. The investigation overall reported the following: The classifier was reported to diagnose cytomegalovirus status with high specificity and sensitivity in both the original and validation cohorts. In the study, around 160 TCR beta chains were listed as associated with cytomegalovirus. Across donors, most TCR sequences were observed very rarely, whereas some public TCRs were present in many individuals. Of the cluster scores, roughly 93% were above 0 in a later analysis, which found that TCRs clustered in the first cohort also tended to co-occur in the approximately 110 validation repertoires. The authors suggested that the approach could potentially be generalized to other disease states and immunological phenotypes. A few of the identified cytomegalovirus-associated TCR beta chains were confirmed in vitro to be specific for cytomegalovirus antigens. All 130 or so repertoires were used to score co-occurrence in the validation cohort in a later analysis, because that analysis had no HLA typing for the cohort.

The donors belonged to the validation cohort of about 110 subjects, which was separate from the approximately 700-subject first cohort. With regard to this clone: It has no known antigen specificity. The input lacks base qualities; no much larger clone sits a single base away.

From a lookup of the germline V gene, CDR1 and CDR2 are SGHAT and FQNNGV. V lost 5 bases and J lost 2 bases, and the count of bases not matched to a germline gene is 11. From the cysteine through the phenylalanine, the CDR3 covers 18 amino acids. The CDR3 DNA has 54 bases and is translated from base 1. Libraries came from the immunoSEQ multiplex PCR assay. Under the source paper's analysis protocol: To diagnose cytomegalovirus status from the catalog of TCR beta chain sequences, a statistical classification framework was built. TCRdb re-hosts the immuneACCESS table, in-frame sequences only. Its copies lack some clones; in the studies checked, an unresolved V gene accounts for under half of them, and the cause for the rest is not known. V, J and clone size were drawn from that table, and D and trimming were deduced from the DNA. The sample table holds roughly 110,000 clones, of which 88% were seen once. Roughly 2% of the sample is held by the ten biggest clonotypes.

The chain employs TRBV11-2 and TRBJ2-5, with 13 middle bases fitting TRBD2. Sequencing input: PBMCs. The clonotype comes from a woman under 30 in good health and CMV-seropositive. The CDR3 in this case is CASSITPSLAGGQETQYF. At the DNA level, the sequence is TGTGCCAGCAGCATAACTCCCTCACTAGCGGGGGGGCAAGAGACCCAGTACTTC.